This record covers a single T cell receptor beta chain. Antigen unknown. The time point: cycle 4 day 1 (C4D1), after less than seven weeks of nivolumab. No patient escaped relapse after autologous stem cell transplantation, and brentuximab vedotin exposure varied. The CDR3 totals 15 residues. V lost 2 bases to trimming and J lost 0 bases, with 8 bases between them. Germline lookup yields CDR1 PRHDT and CDR2 FYEKMQ (reference sequence). The data derive from a study of PD-1 blockade in classical Hodgkin lymphoma. Study-wide points: Newly diagnosed patients had baseline TCR diversity that was reportedly lower than that of healthy donors. Whoever responded completely had baseline diversity much like that seen in newly diagnosed patients.

The table came from immunoSEQ multiplex PCR; TCRdb's copy has only in-frame clones and leaves some out. The sample lists 15,000 to 25,000 clones, around 80% occurring once. The rearrangement uses TRBV13 and TRBJ2-1; D is unresolved. The sample was peripheral blood mononuclear cells (PBMCs), taken before the fourth cycle of nivolumab. The source is a human donor with classical Hodgkin lymphoma. CDR3 amino acids: CASSLSVRSYNEQFF. CDR3 bases: TGTGCCAGCAGCTTAAGCGTTCGCTCCTACAATGAGCAGTTCTTC.